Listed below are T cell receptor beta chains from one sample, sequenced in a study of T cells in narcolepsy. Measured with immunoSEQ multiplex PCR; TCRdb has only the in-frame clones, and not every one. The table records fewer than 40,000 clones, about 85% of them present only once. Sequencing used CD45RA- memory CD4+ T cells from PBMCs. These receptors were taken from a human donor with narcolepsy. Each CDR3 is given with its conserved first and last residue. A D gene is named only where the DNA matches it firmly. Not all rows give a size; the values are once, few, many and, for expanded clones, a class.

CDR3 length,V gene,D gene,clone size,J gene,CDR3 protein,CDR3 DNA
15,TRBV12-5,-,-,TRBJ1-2,CASGLGDLSGIGYTF,TGTGCTAGTGGTTTGGGGGACCTATCGGGCATCGGCTACACCTTC
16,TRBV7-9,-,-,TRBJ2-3,CASSLAGSPRTDTQYF,TGTGCCAGCAGCTTAGCCGGATCACCCAGGACAGATACGCAGTATTTT
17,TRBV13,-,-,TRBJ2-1,CASSHWVGGSSYNEQFF,TGTGCCAGCAGCCATTGGGTAGGGGGGAGCTCCTACAATGAGCAGTTCTTC
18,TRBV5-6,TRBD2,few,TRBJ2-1,CASSLKNGGGIVYNEQFF,TGTGCCAGCAGCTTGAAAAATGGCGGGGGGATCGTTTACAATGAGCAGTTCTTC
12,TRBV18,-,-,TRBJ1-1,CASSGGYTEAFF,TGTGCCAGCTCAGGTGGGTACACTGAAGCTTTCTTT
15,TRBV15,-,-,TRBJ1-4,CATSRRGGGNEKLFF,TGTGCCACCAGCAGGAGGGGCGGGGGAAATGAAAAACTGTTTTTT
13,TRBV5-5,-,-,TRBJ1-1,CASSLLRTGDAFF,TGTGCCAGCAGCTTGCTCCGGACGGGGGACGCTTTCTTT
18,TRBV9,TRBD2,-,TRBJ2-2,CASSATGLAGPNTGELFF,TGTGCCAGCAGCGCAACGGGACTAGCGGGCCCGAACACCGGGGAGCTGTTTTTT
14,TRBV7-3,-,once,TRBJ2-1,CASSPRGTHNEQFF,TGTGCCAGCAGCCCAAGAGGGACCCACAATGAGCAGTTCTTC
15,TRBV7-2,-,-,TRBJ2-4,CASSLGGTLENIQYF,TGTGCCAGCAGCTTAGGGGGTACATTGGAAAACATTCAGTACTTC
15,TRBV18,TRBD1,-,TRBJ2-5,CASSPLDRAGETQYF,TGTGCCAGCTCACCCCTGGACAGGGCTGGGGAGACCCAGTACTTC
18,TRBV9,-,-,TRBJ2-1,CASSKGGEGLGSYNEQFF,TGTGCCAGCAGCAAAGGGGGCGAGGGACTGGGGTCCTACAATGAGCAGTTCTTC
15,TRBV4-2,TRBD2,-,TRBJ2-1,CASSRLAGAGNEQFF,TGTGCCAGCAGCCGACTAGCGGGGGCTGGCAATGAGCAGTTCTTC
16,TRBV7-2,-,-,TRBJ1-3,CASSLGGSRSGNTIYF,TGTGCCAGCAGCTTAGGAGGCAGCCGCTCTGGAAACACCATATATTTT
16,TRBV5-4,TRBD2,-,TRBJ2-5,CASSSAGGRARETQYF,TGTGCCAGCAGCTCGGCGGGGGGCCGAGCAAGAGAGACCCAGTACTTC
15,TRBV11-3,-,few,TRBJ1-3,CASSLGGVSGNTIYF,TGTGCCAGCAGCTTAGGCGGGGTCTCTGGAAACACCATATATTTT
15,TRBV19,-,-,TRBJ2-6,CASTLSFSGANVLTF,TGTGCCAGTACCCTAAGTTTCTCTGGGGCCAACGTCCTGACTTTC
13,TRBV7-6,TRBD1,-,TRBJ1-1,CASSSQGATEAFF,TGTGCCAGCAGCTCCCAGGGGGCCACTGAAGCTTTCTTT
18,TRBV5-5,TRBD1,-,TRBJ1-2,CASSLGLGQGAVNYGYTF,TGTGCCAGCAGCTTGGGCCTGGGACAGGGGGCAGTTAACTATGGCTACACCTTC
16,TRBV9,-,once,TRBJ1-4,CASSVSPTDHNEKLFF,TGTGCCAGCAGCGTGAGCCCCACAGACCATAATGAAAAACTGTTTTTT
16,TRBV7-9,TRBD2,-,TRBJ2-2,CASSLASGANTGELFF,TGTGCCAGCAGCTTAGCTAGCGGGGCGAACACCGGGGAGCTGTTTTTT
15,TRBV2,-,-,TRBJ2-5,CASSEGGGPQETQYF,TGTGCCAGCAGTGAAGGAGGGGGGCCCCAAGAGACCCAGTACTTC
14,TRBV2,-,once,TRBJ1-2,CATTMDSFNYGYTF,TGTGCCACAACGATGGACAGCTTTAACTATGGCTACACCTTC
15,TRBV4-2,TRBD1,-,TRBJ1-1,CASSQDRDRLAEAFF,TGTGCCAGCAGCCAAGATCGGGACAGGCTCGCTGAAGCTTTCTTT
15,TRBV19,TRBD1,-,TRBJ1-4,CASSITGTDFTRLFF,TGTGCCAGTAGTATTACCGGGACAGATTTTACGAGACTGTTTTTT
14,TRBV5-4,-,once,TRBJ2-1,CASSLGGKGNEQFF,TGTGCCAGCAGCTTGGGCGGGAAGGGCAATGAGCAGTTCTTC
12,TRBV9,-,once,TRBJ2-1,CASSVVGTEQFF,TGTGCCAGCAGCGTAGTAGGAACTGAGCAGTTCTTC
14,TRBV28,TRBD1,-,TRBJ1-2,CASRPGGVYHGYTF,TGTGCCAGCAGACCAGGGGGCGTGTACCATGGCTACACCTTC
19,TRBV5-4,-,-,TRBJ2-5,CASSLAARQITTYQETQYF,TGTGCCAGCAGCTTGGCTGCCCGACAGATTACAACGTACCAAGAGACCCAGTACTTC
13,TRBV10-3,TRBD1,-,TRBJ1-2,CAISLGTGDGYTF,TGTGCCATCAGCCTCGGGACAGGGGATGGCTACACCTTC
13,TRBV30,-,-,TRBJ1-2,CAWSVRPDYGYTF,TGTGCCTGGAGTGTACGCCCGGACTATGGCTACACCTTC
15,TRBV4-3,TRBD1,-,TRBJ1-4,CASSQDRGQGGKLFF,TGCGCCAGCAGCCAAGATAGGGGACAGGGTGGAAAACTGTTTTTT
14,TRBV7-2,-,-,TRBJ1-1,CASSLDLIRPEAFF,TGTGCCAGCAGCTTAGACCTGATAAGACCAGAAGCTTTCTTT
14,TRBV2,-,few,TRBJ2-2,CASSDIGNTGELFF,TGTGCCAGCAGTGATATAGGGAACACCGGGGAGCTGTTTTTT
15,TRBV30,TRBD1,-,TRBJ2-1,CAWSFRDRFYNEQFF,TGTGCCTGGAGTTTCCGGGACAGATTTTACAATGAGCAGTTCTTC
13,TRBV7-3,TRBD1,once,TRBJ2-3,CASSNRGGDTQYF,TGTGCCAGCAGCAACAGGGGCGGGGATACGCAGTATTTT
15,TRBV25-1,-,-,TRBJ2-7,CASSGSGTLSYEQYF,TGTGCCAGCAGCGGGTCCGGGACTCTCTCCTACGAGCAGTACTTC
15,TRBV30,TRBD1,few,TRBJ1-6,CAWSVPGQGNSPLHF,TGTGCCTGGAGTGTACCGGGACAGGGGAATTCACCCCTCCACTTT
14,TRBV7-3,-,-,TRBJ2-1,CASSLGLGGNEQFF,TGTGCCAGCAGCTTAGGGTTGGGCGGAAATGAGCAGTTCTTC
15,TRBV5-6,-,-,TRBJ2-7,CASSRSSVNSYEQYF,TGTGCCAGCAGCCGTTCTAGCGTAAACTCCTACGAGCAGTACTTC
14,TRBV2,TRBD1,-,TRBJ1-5,CAGNRDRLVQPQHF,TGTGCCGGAAATAGGGACAGGCTGGTTCAGCCCCAGCATTTT
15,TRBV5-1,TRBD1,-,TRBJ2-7,CASSSGTGGRYEQYF,TGCGCCAGCAGCTCTGGGACAGGGGGCAGGTACGAGCAGTACTTC
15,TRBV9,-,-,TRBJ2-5,CASSLSQGRQETQYF,TGTGCCAGCAGCCTCTCACAGGGAAGGCAAGAGACCCAGTACTTC
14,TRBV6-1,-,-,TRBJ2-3,CASSERRGRDTQYF,TGTGCCAGCAGTGAACGGCGGGGGCGGGATACGCAGTATTTT
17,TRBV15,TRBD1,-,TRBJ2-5,CATSRDSGPGGEETQYF,TGTGCCACCAGCAGAGATTCGGGTCCAGGGGGAGAAGAGACCCAGTACTTC
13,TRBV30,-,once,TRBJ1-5,CAWSAGIRQPQHF,TGTGCCTGGAGTGCGGGGATTAGGCAGCCCCAGCATTTT
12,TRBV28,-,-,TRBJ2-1,CASSPKLYEQFF,TGTGCCAGCAGTCCCAAGTTGTATGAGCAGTTCTTC
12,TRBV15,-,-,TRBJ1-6,CATSRDHLTLHF,TGTGCCACCAGCAGAGATCACTTGACCCTCCACTTT